Below are 25 T cell receptor beta chains sequenced from a single sample in a study of T cell responses to AZD1222 COVID-19 vaccine. The protocol was immunoSEQ multiplex PCR, while the TCRdb copy is restricted to in-frame clones and leaves out a portion. Among approximately 90,000 clones listed, roughly 89% were seen once. The material sequenced was peripheral blood, taken on day 0 of AZD1222 vaccination. The receptors come from an adult in good health.

This sequence joins TRBV14 and TRBJ2-5; TRBD2 agrees at 8 bases. CDR3 length equals 16 residues. V lost 0 bases and J lost 0; bases outside the gene matches: 3. Germline CDR1 SGHDN, CDR2 FVKESK. CDR3 amino acids: CASSQDTGGYQETQYF. The DNA of the CDR3 is TGTGCCAGCAGCCAAGATACGGGGGGGTACCAAGAGACCCAGTACTTC.

The J gene is TRBJ1-2, the V gene TRBV6-5; 9 nucleotides match TRBD1. This CDR3 is 15 amino acids long. The germline V gene has CDR1 MNHEY and CDR2 SVGAGI. The V and J ends lost 3 bases and 6 bases, in that order; junction bases with no gene match: 8. CDR3 residues: CASSYRDRGGDGYTF. CDR3 nucleotides: TGTGCCAGCAGTTATCGTGACAGGGGGGGAGATGGCTACACCTTC.

A word on this clone: Different DNA sequences within this sample yield the same CDR3. This sequence joins TRBV5-1 and TRBJ1-1; D not resolved. The CDR3 sequence is 11 residues long. Trimming removed 7 bases at V and 3 bases at J, with 7 bases between. The germline CDR1 and CDR2 sequences are SGHRS and YFSETQ. CDR3 sequence: CASSLDTEAFF. The CDR3, as DNA: TGCGCCAGCTCCTTAGACACTGAAGCTTTCTTT.

V and J are TRBV28 and TRBJ1-2; D unresolved. V gave up 4 bases and J gave up 5 bases, with 11 bases separating them. Germline CDR1 and CDR2: MDHEN and SYDVKM. CDR3 length: 13 amino acids. CDR3 nucleotide sequence: TGTGCCAGCAGTTCGACATCCTCATATGGCTACACCTTC. Translation: CASSSTSSYGYTF.

This chain connects TRBV6-2 or TRBV6-3 to TRBJ1-5, with D maybe TRBD1 (5 bases). The CDR3 is made up of 14 amino acids. CDR1 and CDR2 (germline): MNHEY, SVGEGT. V lost 2 bases, J lost 4 bases, and 9 bases lay in between. The DNA for the CDR3 is TGTGCCAGCAGTTACCTGGGGGTTAATCAGCCCCAGCATTTT. It translates to CASSYLGVNQPQHF.

The chain employs TRBV12-5 and TRBJ1-3; 8 bases map to TRBD1. Per the germline V gene, CDR1 is LGHNT and CDR2 is FRNRAP. The CDR3 extends over 15 amino acids. V was pared by 5 bases and J by 1 base, with 4 bases of the junction left unmatched. The CDR3 here is CASGPGQASGNTIYF. In DNA, the CDR3 is TGTGCTAGTGGTCCGGGACAGGCTTCTGGAAACACCATATATTTT. Drawing the rest from reference TRBV12-5 and TRBJ1-3, the complete variable domain is DARVTQTPRHKVTEMGQEVTMRCQPILGHNTVFWYRQTMMQGLELLAYFRNRAPLDDSGMPKDRFSAEMPDATLATLKIQPSEPRDSAVYFCASGPGQASGNTIYFGEGSWLTVV.

V usage is TRBV2 and J usage is TRBJ1-6, with 8 bases lining up with TRBD1. The germline V gene has CDR1 SNHLY and CDR2 FYNNEI. J was trimmed by 6 bases and V by 6 bases; bases with no gene match: 4. The CDR3 is 14 amino acids. The CDR3 loop is CASRKTGANSPLHF. CDR3 in DNA: TGTGCCAGCAGGAAGACAGGGGCTAATTCACCCCTCCACTTT.

The chain couples TRBV30 to TRBJ2-7, with D possibly being TRBD1 or TRBD2 (5 bases each). The CDR3 runs to 12 residues. The germline V gene has CDR1 GTSNPN and CDR2 SVGIG (reference sequence). Trimming shortened V by 8 bases and J by 2 bases, and 13 bases separated the two germline ends. CDR3 in amino acids: CARGVNAYEQYF. The CDR3 DNA follows: TGTGCCCGAGGGGTAAATGCCTACGAGCAGTACTTC.

This chain connects TRBV29-1 to TRBJ2-7; no firm D call. The ends were cut back, 4 bases at V and 2 bases at J, with 9 bases in the middle. Germline CDR1 and CDR2: SQVTM and ANQGSEA. This CDR3 is built from 12 residues. The CDR3: CSVVGRTYEQYF. As DNA, the CDR3 is TGCAGCGTTGTCGGCAGGACCTACGAGCAGTACTTC.

V gene TRBV28 combines with J gene TRBJ1-1, with 8 bases identical to TRBD1. CDR3 size: 16 residues. Unmatched junction bases numbered 11, after V lost 7 bases and J lost 1 base. Germline-derived CDR1 and CDR2 are MDHEN and SYDVKM. CDR3: CASNSNPGTGNTEAFF. In nucleotides, the CDR3 is TGTGCCAGCAACAGTAACCCCGGGACAGGGAACACTGAAGCTTTCTTT.

The chain combines TRBV21-1 with TRBJ1-2; no DNA check was done on the table's D call, TRBD1. TRBV21-1 is flagged as a pseudogene. This CDR3 has 15 amino acids. This CDR3 is CASSTTGAPDYGYTF. The CDR3 DNA is TGTGCCAGCAGCACTACAGGGGCCCCGGACTATGGCTACACCTTC.

The J gene is TRBJ1-5, the V gene TRBV23-1; D perhaps matches TRBD1 (6 bases). TRBV23-1 is given ORF status, its function remaining uncertain. The CDR3 is 16 residues long. V lost 3 bases to trimming and J lost 2 bases, with 14 bases between them. Here the CDR3 DNA reads TGCGCCAGCAGTCACCTCGGAGGGGGGGGCAATCAGCCCCAGCATTTT. Its translation is CASSHLGGGGNQPQHF.

The chain combines TRBV18 with TRBJ1-2; no definite D call. The germline V gene has CDR1 KGHSH and CDR2 LQKENI. The germline V and J ends were trimmed by 6 bases and 4 bases, with 15 bases remaining between them. This CDR3 has 14 amino acids. CDR3 DNA: TGTGCCAGCTCCCGCAGCCCGCCAACCTATGGCTACACCTTC. This codes for CASSRSPPTYGYTF.

The chain links TRBV11-2 to TRBJ1-5, with a weak D call TRBD1 (5 bases). Germline CDR1 SGHAT, CDR2 FQNNGV. The CDR3 extends over 14 amino acids. The germline V and J ends were trimmed by 1 base and 4 bases, with 8 bases remaining between them. CDR3 sequence: CASSLAGGNQPQHF. The CDR3 DNA follows: TGTGCCAGCAGCTTAGCCGGGGGTAATCAGCCCCAGCATTTT.

This sequence joins TRBV7-9 and TRBJ1-1; a possible D gene is TRBD1 (6 bases). V was cut by 5 bases and J by 5 bases, with 18 bases left in between. Per the germline V gene, CDR1 is SEHNR and CDR2 is FQNEAQ (reference sequence). CDR3 size: 15 residues. The CDR3 is CASSLLGGRKTEAFF. CDR3 nucleotide sequence: TGTGCCAGCAGCCTCTTGGGGGGCCGGAAAACTGAAGCTTTCTTT.

The chain joins TRBV19 to TRBJ2-7; maybe TRBD2 (6 bases). V lost 7 bases and J 3 bases, leaving 10 bases between the germline ends. The CDR3 contains 12 residues. The germline V gene encodes CDR1 LNHDA and CDR2 SQIVND (reference sequence). CDR3: CASNQGGYEQYF. CDR3 coding DNA: TGTGCCAGTAATCAGGGAGGCTACGAGCAGTACTTC.

J is TRBJ1-2 and V is TRBV14; no clear D gene. Germline lookup yields CDR1 SGHDN and CDR2 FVKESK. This CDR3 comprises 13 residues. Trimming took off 1 base at V and 6 bases at J, with 9 bases between the two ends. The CDR3 region is CASSQGRGDGYTF. The CDR3 DNA sequence: TGTGCCAGCAGCCAAGGCCGGGGAGATGGCTACACCTTC. Full variable domain (outside the CDR3, taken from reference TRBV14 and TRBJ1-2): EAGVTQFPSHSVIEKGQTVTLRCDPISGHDNLYWYRRVMGKEIKFLLHFVKESKQDESGMPNNRFLAERTGGTYSTLKVQPAELEDSGVYFCASSQGRGDGYTFGSGTRLTVV.

The rearrangement joins TRBV4-3 to TRBJ1-1; TRBD1 is a possible D gene (5 bases). Trimming left V 7 bases short and J 3 bases short, with 12 bases between. The CDR3 contains 13 residues. In germline, CDR1 is LGHNA, CDR2 YSLEER. CDR3 protein: CASTRGGYTEAFF. The CDR3, as DNA: TGCGCCAGCACGAGGGGTGGATACACTGAAGCTTTCTTT.

The chain links TRBV9 to TRBJ2-3, with D maybe TRBD1 (6 bases). The CDR3 has 16 residues. Trimming pared 2 bases from V and 1 base from J, leaving 14 bases between. Germline V lookup: CDR1 SGDLS, CDR2 YYNGEE. CDR3 region: CASSVRGQQGTDTQYF. The CDR3 nucleotides are TGTGCCAGCAGCGTCAGAGGACAGCAAGGCACAGATACGCAGTATTTT.

The genes are TRBV6-5 and TRBJ2-3, with D unclear. The CDR3 runs 14 residues. Trimming pared 5 bases from V and 3 bases from J, leaving 12 bases between. Germline loops: CDR1 MNHEY, CDR2 SVGAGI. Written as DNA, the CDR3 is TGTGCCAGCAGTCAGGTTGTGAGGACAGATACGCAGTATTTT. Translation: CASSQVVRTDTQYF.

The genes are TRBV19 and TRBJ1-1, with 8 bases aligning to TRBD1. With V trimmed by 7 bases and J by 3 bases, 19 bases remained unmatched. This CDR3 contains 18 residues. Looked up from germline, CDR1 is LNHDA and CDR2 is SQIVND (reference sequence). The CDR3 DNA reads TGTGCCAGTACCGCGAGTCCGGGACAGGTGATATCCCACACTGAAGCTTTCTTT. Protein: CASTASPGQVISHTEAFF.

This chain connects TRBV29-1 to TRBJ1-2; D may be TRBD1 (6 bases). CDR1 and CDR2 from the germline V gene are SQVTM and ANQGSEA. Trimming took 5 bases from V and 3 from J, leaving 13 bases between them. The CDR3 contains 13 residues. CDR3 residues: CSVHTQGDYGYTF. CDR3 sequence (DNA): TGCAGCGTTCACACACAGGGAGACTATGGCTACACCTTC. Based on the CDR3 plus reference TRBV29-1 and TRBJ1-2, the full variable domain is SAVISQKPSRDICQRGTSLTIQCQVDSQVTMMFWYRQQPGQSLTLIATANQGSEATYESGFVIDKFPISRPNLTFSTLTVSNMSPEDSSIYLCSVHTQGDYGYTFGSGTRLTVV.

V is TRBV27 and J is TRBJ2-4; D is tentatively TRBD1 or TRBD2 (5 bases each). This CDR3 comprises 15 residues. Trimming stripped 4 bases from V and 4 bases from J, with 14 bases between. Germline lookup yields CDR1 MNHEY and CDR2 SMNVEV (reference sequence). The CDR3 region is CASSWGRDSKNIQYF. For the CDR3, the DNA is TGTGCCAGCAGTTGGGGACGGGATTCGAAAAACATTCAGTACTTC.

The genes are TRBV4-2 and TRBJ1-3, with unresolved D. Germline V gene data show CDR1 as LGHNA and CDR2 as YNFKEQ. CDR3 size: 15 residues. With 0 bases removed from V and 4 bases from J, the gap between germline ends came to 10 bases. The CDR3 bases are TGTGCCAGCAGCCAAGATCCTCGTATCGGAAACACCATATATTTT. Its translation: CASSQDPRIGNTIYF.

The V and J genes are TRBV7-3 and TRBJ1-2, with no clear D. This CDR3 has 13 residues. V was cut by 2 bases and J by 3 bases, with 7 bases left in between. Germline-derived CDR1 and CDR2 are SGHTA and FQGTGA. The CDR3 nucleotides read TGTGCCAGCAGCTTAGGGCAGTACTATGGCTACACCTTC. Protein product: CASSLGQYYGYTF.